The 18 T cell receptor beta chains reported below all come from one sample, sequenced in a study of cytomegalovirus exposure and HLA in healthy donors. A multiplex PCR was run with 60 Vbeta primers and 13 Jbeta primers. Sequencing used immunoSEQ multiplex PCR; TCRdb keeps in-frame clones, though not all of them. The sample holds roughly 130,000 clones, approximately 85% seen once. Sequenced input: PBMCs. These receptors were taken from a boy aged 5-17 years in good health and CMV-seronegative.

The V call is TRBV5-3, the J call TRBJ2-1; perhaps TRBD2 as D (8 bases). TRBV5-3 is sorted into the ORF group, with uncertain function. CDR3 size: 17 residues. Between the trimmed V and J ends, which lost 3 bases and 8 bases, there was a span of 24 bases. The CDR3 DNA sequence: TGTGCCAGAAGCTACGGACTAGCAGGCCACCAGGGGGATGAGCAGTTCTTC. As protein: CARSYGLAGHQGDEQFF.

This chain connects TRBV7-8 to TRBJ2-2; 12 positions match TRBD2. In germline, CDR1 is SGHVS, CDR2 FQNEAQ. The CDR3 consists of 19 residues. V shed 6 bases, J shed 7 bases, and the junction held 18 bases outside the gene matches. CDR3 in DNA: TGTGCCAGCAGTGTCGTGGCGATCAGGGCGACTAGCGGGAGCGGGGAGCTGTTTTTT. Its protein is CASSVVAIRATSGSGELFF. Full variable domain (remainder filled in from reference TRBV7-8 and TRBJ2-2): GAGVSQSPRYKVAKRGQDVALRCDPISGHVSLFWYQQALGQGPEFLTYFQNEAQLDKSGLPSDRFFAERPEGSVSTLKIQRTQQEDSAVYLCASSVVAIRATSGSGELFFGEGSRLTVL.

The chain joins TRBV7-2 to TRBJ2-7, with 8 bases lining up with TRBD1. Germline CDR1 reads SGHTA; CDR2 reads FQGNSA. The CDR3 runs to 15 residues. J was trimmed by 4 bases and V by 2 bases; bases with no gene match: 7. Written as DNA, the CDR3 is TGTGCCAGCAGCTTATTGTCCGGACAGGGTTACGAGCAGTACTTC. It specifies CASSLLSGQGYEQYF.

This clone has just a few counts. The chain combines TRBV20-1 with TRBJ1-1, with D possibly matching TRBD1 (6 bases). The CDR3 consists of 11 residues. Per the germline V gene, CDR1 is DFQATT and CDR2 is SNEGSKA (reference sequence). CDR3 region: CRGAGNTEAFF. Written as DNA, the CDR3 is TGCAGGGGGGCGGGGAACACTGAAGCTTTCTTT.

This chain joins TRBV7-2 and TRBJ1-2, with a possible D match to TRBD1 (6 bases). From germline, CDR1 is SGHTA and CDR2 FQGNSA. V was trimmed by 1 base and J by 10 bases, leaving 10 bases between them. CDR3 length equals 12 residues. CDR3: CASSLGDTTYTF. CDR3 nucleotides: TGTGCCAGCAGCTTAGGGGACACGACCTACACCTTC.

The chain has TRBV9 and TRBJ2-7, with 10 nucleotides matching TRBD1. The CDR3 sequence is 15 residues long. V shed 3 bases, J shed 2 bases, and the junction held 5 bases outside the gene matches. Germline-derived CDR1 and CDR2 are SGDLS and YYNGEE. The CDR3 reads CASSESGTGAYEQYF. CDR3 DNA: TGTGCCAGCAGCGAGTCCGGGACAGGGGCCTACGAGCAGTACTTC.

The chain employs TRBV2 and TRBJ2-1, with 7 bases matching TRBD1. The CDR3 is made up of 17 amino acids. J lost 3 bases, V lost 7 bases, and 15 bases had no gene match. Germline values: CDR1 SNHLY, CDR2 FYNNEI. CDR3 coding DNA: TGTGCCAGCATCCGGACAGGTACCTACAATAACTACAATGAGCAGTTCTTC. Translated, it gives CASIRTGTYNNYNEQFF.

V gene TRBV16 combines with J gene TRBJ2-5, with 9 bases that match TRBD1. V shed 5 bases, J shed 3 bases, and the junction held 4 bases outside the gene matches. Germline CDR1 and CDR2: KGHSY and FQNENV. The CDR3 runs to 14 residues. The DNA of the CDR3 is TGTGCCAGCAGCGCGGGACAGGGTGAAGAGACCCAGTACTTC. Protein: CASSAGQGEETQYF.

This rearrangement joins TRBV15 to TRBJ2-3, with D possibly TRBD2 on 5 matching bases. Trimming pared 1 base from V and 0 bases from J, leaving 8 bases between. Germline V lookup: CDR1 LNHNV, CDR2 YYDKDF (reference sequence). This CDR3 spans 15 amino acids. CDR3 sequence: CATSRGRGSTDTQYF. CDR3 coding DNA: TGTGCCACCAGCAGAGGCCGGGGTAGCACAGATACGCAGTATTTT.

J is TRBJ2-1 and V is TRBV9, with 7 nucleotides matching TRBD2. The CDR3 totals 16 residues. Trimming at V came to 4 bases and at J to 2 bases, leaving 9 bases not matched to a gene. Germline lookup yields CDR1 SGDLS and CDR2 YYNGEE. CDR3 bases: TGTGCCAGCAGCTTGTACCGGGGGGAAGCCTACAATGAGCAGTTCTTC. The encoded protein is CASSLYRGEAYNEQFF.

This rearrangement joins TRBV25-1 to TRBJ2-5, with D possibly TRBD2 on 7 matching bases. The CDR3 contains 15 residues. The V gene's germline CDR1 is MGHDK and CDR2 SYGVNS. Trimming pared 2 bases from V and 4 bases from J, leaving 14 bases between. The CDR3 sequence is CASSELAGGPETQYF. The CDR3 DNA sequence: TGTGCCAGCAGTGAACTCGCCGGGGGGCCAGAGACCCAGTACTTC.

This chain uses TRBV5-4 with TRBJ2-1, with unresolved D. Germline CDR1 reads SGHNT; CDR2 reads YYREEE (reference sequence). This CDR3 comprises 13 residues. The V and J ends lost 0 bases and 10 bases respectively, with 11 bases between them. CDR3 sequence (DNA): TGTGCCAGCAGCTTGGATTTTGGTAGCGAGCAGTTCTTC. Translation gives CASSLDFGSEQFF.

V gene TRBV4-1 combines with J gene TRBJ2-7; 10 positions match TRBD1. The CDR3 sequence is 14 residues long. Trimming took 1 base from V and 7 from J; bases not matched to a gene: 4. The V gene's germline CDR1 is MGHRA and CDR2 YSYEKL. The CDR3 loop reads CASSQAGQGTEQYF. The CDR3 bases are TGCGCCAGCAGCCAAGCGGGACAGGGGACAGAGCAGTACTTC.

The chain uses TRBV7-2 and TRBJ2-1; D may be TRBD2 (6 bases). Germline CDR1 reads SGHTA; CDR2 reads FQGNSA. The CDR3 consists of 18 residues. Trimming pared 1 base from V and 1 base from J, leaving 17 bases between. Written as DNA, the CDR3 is TGTGCCAGCAGCTTAGTTCGTGGGAGGTGGACATCCTACAATGAGCAGTTCTTC. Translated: CASSLVRGRWTSYNEQFF. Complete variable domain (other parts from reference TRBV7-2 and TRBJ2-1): GAGVSQSPSNKVTEKGKDVELRCDPISGHTALYWYRQSLGQGLEFLIYFQGNSAPDKSGLPSDRFSAERTGGSVSTLTIQRTQQEDSAVYLCASSLVRGRWTSYNEQFFGPGTRLTVL.

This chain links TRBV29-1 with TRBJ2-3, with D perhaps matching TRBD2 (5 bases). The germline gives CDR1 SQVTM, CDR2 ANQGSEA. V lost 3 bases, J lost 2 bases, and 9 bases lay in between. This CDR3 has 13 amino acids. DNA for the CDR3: TGCAGCGTTGATGAGGGAAACACAGATACGCAGTATTTT. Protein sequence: CSVDEGNTDTQYF.

Here the CDR3 DNA reads TGTGCCAGTACCACCGGGACTAGTCACGGGTACAATGAGCAGTTCTTC. It encodes CASTTGTSHGYNEQFF. The V gene is TRBV19, the J gene TRBJ2-1; TRBD2 agrees at 8 bases. CDR3 length: 16 amino acids. Germline loops: CDR1 LNHDA, CDR2 SQIVND (reference sequence). J lost 4 bases, V lost 7 bases, and 12 bases had no gene match.

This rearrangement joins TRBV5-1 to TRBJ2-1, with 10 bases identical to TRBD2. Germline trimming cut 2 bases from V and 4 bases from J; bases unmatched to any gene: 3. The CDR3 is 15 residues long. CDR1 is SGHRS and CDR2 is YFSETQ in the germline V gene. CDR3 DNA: TGCGCCAGCAGCTTCCGACTAGCGGGTTACAATGAGCAGTTCTTC. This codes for CASSFRLAGYNEQFF.

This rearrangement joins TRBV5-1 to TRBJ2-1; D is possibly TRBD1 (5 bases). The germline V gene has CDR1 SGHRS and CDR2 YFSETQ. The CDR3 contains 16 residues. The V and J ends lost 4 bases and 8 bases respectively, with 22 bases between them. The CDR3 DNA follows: TGCGCCAGCAGCCAGGGCACGGACGGATGGCGCTATGAGCAGTTCTTC. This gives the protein CASSQGTDGWRYEQFF.